This TCR beta chain was captured in a study of T cell clones after liver transplantation. Study background: A pre-transplant mixed lymphocyte reaction with TCRbeta sequencing defined graft-donor-reactive clones followed in post-transplant blood.

TCRdb's copy holds only in-frame clones and misses some; the assay was immunoSEQ multiplex PCR. The sample has tens of thousands of clones, 70% seen once; the top ten hold approximately 3%. V trimming: 5 bases; J trimming: 2 bases; junction bases outside the gene matches: 7. CDR3 length: 16 residues. Germline values: CDR1 SGHTA, CDR2 FQGNSA. This clonotype originated in a human patient who received a liver transplant. Some T cells may have come from the graft donor. The J gene is TRBJ2-3, the V gene TRBV7-2, with 10 bases aligning to TRBD2. The sequencing here drew on CD4+ T cells from blood, taken at the approximately 15-month timepoint. The CDR3 bases are TGTGCCAGCAGCGCCCGGCTAGCGGGGGCCACAGATACGCAGTATTTT. Its translation: CASSARLAGATDTQYF.